This TCR beta chain was recovered during a study of PD-1 and CTLA-4 blockade in melanoma. Repertoires were generated with immunoSEQ multiplex PCR, while TCRdb's copy carries only in-frame clones and drops some. The sample holds about 21,000 clones, approximately 89% seen once. Trimming took 2 bases from V and 3 from J, leaving 8 bases between them. The CDR3 is 14 residues long. Germline V lookup: CDR1 MDHEN, CDR2 SYDVKM. J is TRBJ1-5 and V is TRBV28; D not resolved. The TCR originated in a human donor with melanoma. The sample consisted of CD8+ T cells from peripheral blood, taken before anti-PD-1 treatment. This chain's CDR3 is CASSLGRLNQPQHF. As DNA, the CDR3 is TGTGCCAGCAGTTTAGGACGCCTCAATCAGCCCCAGCATTTT.